This T cell receptor (beta chain) was obtained from a study of blood T cell repertoires in COVID-19. Study overall: Donors in the United States, Italy and Spain gave samples during acute or convalescent COVID-19. From T cells, B-cell-depleted T cells, or PBMCs came the material, which was cDNA or gDNA.

This clone was picked up one time. In the authors' methods: Amplifying reference gene primers gave estimates of nucleated cell counts. Profiling relied on immunoSEQ multiplex PCR, and the TCRdb table lists in-frame clones only, not all of them. The D gene and trimming were derived from the DNA, and the V and J assignments and clone size from that table. The sample has under 250,000 clones, 92% seen once. The germline V gene has CDR1 MNHEY and CDR2 SVGAGI. The CDR3 contains 13 residues. V dropped 6 bases and J dropped 0 bases, with 7 bases sitting between them. The sequenced sample consisted of peripheral blood. This sequence joins TRBV6-5 and TRBJ2-3; tentatively, D is TRBD1 (5 bases). The clonotype originates from a man aged 25 to 45 with COVID-19, enrolled during active disease. Written as DNA, the CDR3 is TGTGCCAGCAGAAGGGGTAGCACAGATACGCAGTATTTT. This sequence encodes CASRRGSTDTQYF.